This T cell receptor (beta chain) emerged from a study of beta chain features in type 1 diabetes (dated 2018 in TCRdb). With respect to the entire study: Patients and healthy donors did not differ in mean age, gender distribution, total cell number or subset yield. The study compared TCRB repertoires of sorted circulating CD4+ T cell subsets between recently diagnosed type 1 diabetes patients and matched healthy donors. Across all samples, 107,917,701 sorted cells were examined, and cell number per subset correlated strongly with RNA yield. Regulatory and stem cell-like memory subsets were obtained from only 8 patients and about eight healthy donors, while naive and central memory subsets were obtained from all 30 or so donors.

The High Capacity cDNA Reverse Transcription Kit was used to reverse transcribe all of the isolated RNA, meaning that expressed TCRB transcripts were what got sequenced. Deep immunoSEQ sequencing was applied to naive, central memory and regulatory T cell samples, giving an average of roughly 3.6 million total reads per sample. Sorted cells were lysed in RLT buffer and RNA was extracted with DNase-treated RNeasy Micro or Mini kits, depending on cell number. Each cell subset was processed on its own to prevent cross-contamination, while patient and healthy donor samples were processed together. The immunoSEQ multiplex PCR was used to amplify TCRB sequences from cDNA, generating 87-bp fragments that spanned the CDR3 region. Sequencing of the amplicons was done on the Illumina HiSeq platform. Turning to the authors' computational methods: Synthetic template baselines were used to correct PCR bias computationally, reads within Hamming distance 2 were collapsed, and singletons that could not be merged were discarded. By aligning reads against IMGT, V, D and J genes, CDR3 length, and insertions or deletions at six rearrangement sites were assigned. Within each subset, clonotype counts were normalized to the number of sorted cells before true diversity and Gini coefficients were calculated with the tcR R package. Repertoire sharing was quantified using the overlap coefficient calculated on TCRB nucleotide sequences. As a proxy for the pre-selection repertoire, out-of-frame TCRB sequences from naive cells were analyzed. TCRdb took over this immuneACCESS table, retaining in-frame rearrangements with V and J assigned. Such tables are incomplete; in checked studies, under half of the missing clones stem from an unresolved V gene, and the remainder is unexplained. The V and J calls and clone size were taken over from that table, and D and trimming were inferred from the DNA. This sample gives about 270,000 clones in total; 13% to 15% of them show up just once. Of the sample, more than 0.015% falls within the top ten clones.

From each donor, a single peripheral blood sample of about 120 mL on average was drawn into heparinised tubes. A BD FACSAria II and a panel including CD45RO, CCR7, CD25, CD127, CD95 and CD27 were used to sort naive, central memory, regulatory and stem cell-like memory CD4+ T cells. Purity was above 98% for every sorted population. PBMCs were isolated immediately by Lymphoprep density gradient centrifugation and stained directly without culture. So that batch effects would be minimized, each experiment stained and sorted samples in pairs, pairing one healthy donor with one patient. Paper-wide results and their limitations: In all four CD4+ subsets, TCRB CDR3 length was moderately but significantly shorter in type 1 diabetes patients. The naive, central memory and regulatory TCRB repertoires appeared to resemble one another more closely among patients than among healthy donors. Sequencing cDNA rather than genomic DNA could over-represent highly expressing activated cells, although activation and CD3 levels did not differ between groups. Shorter templates might have been favored by PCR, but patient and control samples were amplified and corrected together, so both groups would have been affected equally by any skew. Because the HLA sub-analyses included only small numbers of individuals, any influence of HLA type on TCRB rearrangement was left unresolved. At VDJ recombination sites, patients with type 1 diabetes made fewer insertions and deleted more nucleotides, a pattern implying thymic rearrangement abnormalities.

The CDR3 runs 13 amino acids, cysteine and phenylalanine included. Just CDR3 DNA is preserved here, 39 bases in frame from base 1. CDR1 and CDR2 (MDHEN, SYDVKM) derive from the germline V gene. V has 8 bases trimmed and J has 5 bases trimmed; junction bases matching no gene number 2. To note about this clone: Which antigen it targets is not known. No much larger clone exists at a distance of one base, and base qualities are not known.

The sequenced material came from naive CD4+ T cells from blood. Sample cell subset or site, as interpreted from the label and publication: true naive CD4+ T cells. This clonotype was obtained from a man aged 25 to 45 with type 1 diabetes. The chain uses TRBV28 and TRBJ2-3; 12 junctional bases match TRBD2. This receptor has the CDR3 CASWTSGVDTQYF. The DNA sequence reads TGTGCCAGCTGGACTAGCGGGGTAGATACGCAGTATTTT.